This T cell receptor beta chain was identified during a study of control samples from healthy donors and cancer patients. Assay used: immunoSEQ multiplex PCR; TCRdb lists only in-frame clones, some missing. This sample has about 110,000 clones, with around 89% found just once. This clone has a handful of counts. Other DNA sequences within the sample encode an identical CDR3. This CDR3 is built from 15 residues. V shed 4 bases and J shed 0 bases, with 7 bases lying between them. Germline V gene sequence: CDR1 LNHDA, CDR2 SQIVND (reference sequence). V and J are TRBV19 and TRBJ2-6; D remains ambiguous. The TCR originated in a woman aged 60 to 75 with lung cancer. Sequencing input: PBMCs. The CDR3 nucleotides are TGTGCCAGTAGTACGCTGAACTCTGGGGCCAACGTCCTGACTTTC. Translating gives CASSTLNSGANVLTF.